Below, one TCR beta chain is given with its context. This sample was included in a study of blood T cell repertoires in COVID-19. On the study more broadly: In each case, the material was cDNA or gDNA derived from T cells, B-cell-depleted T cells, or PBMCs.

Germline assignment: CDR1 MDHEN and CDR2 SYDVKM. Trimming shortened V by 6 bases and J by 8 bases, and 20 bases separated the two germline ends. This CDR3 is 15 amino acids long. Only in-frame clones appear in the TCRdb table, and some are missing; sequencing was by immunoSEQ multiplex PCR. The table has around 100,000 clones, about 85% seen once. V and J are TRBV28 and TRBJ1-3; tentatively, D is TRBD1 (5 bases). This sequence was found in a human donor in a cohort sampled during active COVID-19. Sequencing was carried out using peripheral blood. This CDR3 is CASRTPGLGLDTIYF. The CDR3 DNA reads TGTGCCAGCAGGACTCCGGGTCTGGGACTGGACACCATATATTTT.